The 13 T cell receptor beta chains below were found in one sample sequenced in a study of radiation and T cells in renal cell carcinoma. Using immunoSEQ multiplex PCR, the repertoire was profiled, and TCRdb retains in-frame clones only, with some absent. Of tens of thousands of clones in the sample, over 65% are singletons; the top ten hold around 6.8%. Time point given: blood 4 weeks post-SBRT, at nephrectomy. Indicated treatment: 15 Gy SBRT to primary tumor, nephrectomy 4 weeks later. Material: blood, obtained from a patient whose treatment included radiotherapy and nephrectomy. The receptors stem from a man in his fifties or sixties with renal cell carcinoma.

The gene calls are TRBV7-9 and TRBJ1-4; D might be TRBD1 (5 bases). The germline gives CDR1 SEHNR, CDR2 FQNEAQ (reference sequence). V lost 5 bases, J lost 6 bases, and 7 bases lay in between. The CDR3 contains 12 residues. The CDR3 sequence: CASSLGHEKLFF. The DNA of the CDR3 is TGTGCCAGCAGCCTGGGACATGAAAAACTGTTTTTT. The full variable domain, with the rest looked up from reference TRBV7-9 and TRBJ1-4, is DTGVSQNPRHKITKRGQNVTFRCDPISEHNRLYWYRQTLGQGPEFLTYFQNEAQLEKSRLLSDRFSAERPKGSFSTLEIQRTEQGDSAMYLCASSLGHEKLFFGSGTQLSVL.

V gene TRBV5-3 combines with J gene TRBJ2-7; D unresolved. TRBV5-3 is known as an ORF, though its function is uncertain. The CDR3 consists of 11 residues. V was clipped by 5 bases and J by 7 bases, with 10 bases between them. The CDR3 protein is CARRPSGEQYV. The CDR3 DNA sequence: TGTGCCAGAAGACCCTCTGGGGAGCAGTACGTC.

This sequence joins TRBV2 and TRBJ1-1; tentative D call: TRBD1 (6 bases). CDR1 is SNHLY, CDR2 FYNNEI, per germline. V was trimmed by 8 bases and J by 0 bases, leaving 10 bases between them. CDR3 length: 13 residues. This chain's CDR3 is CASRTELNTEAFF. As DNA, the CDR3 is TGTGCCAGCCGGACAGAGTTGAACACTGAAGCTTTCTTT. The whole variable domain, filled in from reference TRBV2 and TRBJ1-1, reads EPEVTQTPSHQVTQMGQEVILRCVPISNHLYFYWYRQILGQKVEFLVSFYNNEISEKSEIFDDQFSVERPDGSNFTLKIRSTKLEDSAMYFCASRTELNTEAFFGQGTRLTVV.

The chain employs TRBV11-2 and TRBJ2-3; the D is unclear. This CDR3 is 14 amino acids long. In germline, CDR1 is SGHAT, CDR2 FQNNGV. Trimming left V 2 bases short and J 3 bases short, with 9 bases between. CDR3 sequence (DNA): TGTGCCAGCAGCTTATCAAGAGAAACAGATACGCAGTATTTT. Its protein is CASSLSRETDTQYF.

This clone was detected only a few times. V and J are TRBV7-9 and TRBJ1-1; D is uncertain. This CDR3 spans 13 amino acids. V lost 0 bases, J lost 6 bases, and 8 bases lay in between. CDR1 and CDR2 (germline): SEHNR, FQNEAQ (reference sequence). The CDR3 coding sequence is TGTGCCAGCAGCTTAGCTGGCAGGCCTGAAGCTTTCTTT. As protein: CASSLAGRPEAFF.

J is TRBJ1-1 and V is TRBV6-1, with TRBD1 matching over 7 bases. This CDR3 has 15 amino acids. The germline gives CDR1 MNHNS, CDR2 SASEGT. J lost 5 bases, V lost 6 bases, and 12 bases had no gene match. The CDR3 region is CASSEQQTTGTEAFF. The CDR3 DNA is TGTGCCAGCAGCGAACAACAAACGACAGGGACTGAAGCTTTCTTT.

V and J are TRBV15 and TRBJ2-5; 9 nucleotides align to TRBD2. The J segment lost 2 bases and the V segment lost 1 base, leaving 2 bases of the junction unmatched. The CDR3 has 15 amino acids. CDR1 and CDR2 (germline): LNHNV, YYDKDF (reference sequence). The CDR3 loop reads CATSRALAGQETQYF. The CDR3 DNA reads TGTGCCACCAGCAGAGCGCTAGCGGGACAAGAGACCCAGTACTTC.

The CDR3 DNA is TGTGCCAGCAGCACCCATTTGGTGGGATGTATAATAAGTGGTGAGCAGTTCTTC. This translates into CASSTHLVGCIISGEQFF. The rearrangement links TRBV21-1 to TRBJ2-1. TRBV21-1 constitutes a pseudogene. The CDR3 contains 18 residues.

Only a few counts were recorded for this clone. This chain uses TRBV11-2 with TRBJ2-1; D is undetermined. V shed 6 bases and J shed 8 bases, with 14 bases lying between them. CDR3 length equals 13 residues. Germline assignment: CDR1 SGHAT and CDR2 FQNNGV. The CDR3 here is CASSPLGGYEQFF. The CDR3 DNA sequence: TGTGCCAGCAGTCCCCTGGGTGGTTATGAGCAGTTCTTC.

This clone was observed a handful of times. This chain connects TRBV10-2 to TRBJ2-2; D is unresolved. The CDR3 consists of 10 residues. Germline loops: CDR1 WSHSY, CDR2 SAAADI. V was pared by 6 bases and J by 8 bases, with 4 bases between. In DNA form, the CDR3 reads TGCGCCAGCAGGAGGGGGGAGCTGTTTTTT. Translated, it gives CASRRGELFF.

The CDR3 DNA follows: TGTGCCAGCTCACGAGGGGGCGGACAAGAGACCCAGTACTTC. Translating it yields CASSRGGGQETQYF. The chain joins TRBV18 to TRBJ2-5, with TRBD1 matching 7 bases. Losses at the gene ends were 4 bases for V and 2 bases for J; bases not matched to a gene: 4. Looked up from germline, CDR1 is KGHSH and CDR2 is LQKENI. This CDR3 region has 14 residues.

This clone turned up a few times. The chain joins TRBV4-3 to TRBJ2-1; 8 nucleotides match TRBD1. CDR1 and CDR2 from the germline V gene are LGHNA and YSLEER. The CDR3 is 15 amino acids. Trimming cost V 0 bases and J 7 bases; bases outside gene matches: 5. The CDR3 spells CASSQEARGRNEQFF. CDR3 DNA sequence: TGCGCCAGCAGCCAAGAGGCCAGGGGGCGGAATGAGCAGTTCTTC.

The chain carries TRBV25-1 and TRBJ1-2; 9 nucleotides match TRBD1. The germline gives CDR1 MGHDK, CDR2 SYGVNS. V was pared by 7 bases and J by 6 bases, with 15 bases of the junction left unmatched. The CDR3 runs to 16 residues. The CDR3 protein is CASTGPTSTGGNGYTF. The CDR3 region has the DNA TGTGCCAGCACCGGCCCCACCAGCACAGGGGGCAATGGCTACACCTTC.